These T cell receptor beta chains were read from a single sample in a study of CD8 T cells in Susac syndrome. One entry per CDR3 protein results from TCRdb running MiXCR on the immunoSEQ multiplex PCR reads. The sample comprises fewer than 90,000 distinct CDR3 sequences, around 94% of which are singletons, and approximately 0.9% rests with the top ten. The material sequenced was CD8+ T cells from PBMCs. The receptors originated from a human donor with Susac syndrome. The CDR3 runs from the conserved cysteine through the conserved F or W. The order of the fields is V gene, D gene, clone size, J gene, CDR3 DNA, CDR3 protein. D genes are given only for firm matches. Only part of the rows carry a size: once, few, many, or a class if the clone is expanded.

v_gene: TRBV5-1
d_gene: TRBD1
abundance: NA
j_gene: TRBJ2-3
CDR3nt: TGCGCCAGCAGCTCTCAGGGACAGGGAGCAGATACGCAGTATTTT
CDR3aa: CASSSQGQGADTQYF

v_gene: TRBV3-1
d_gene: NA
abundance: NA
j_gene: TRBJ2-1
CDR3nt: TGTGCCAGCAGCCAGGGAGAGGCGGCTGAGCAGTTCTTC
CDR3aa: CASSQGEAAEQFF

v_gene: TRBV12-3/TRBV12-4
d_gene: TRBD2
abundance: NA
j_gene: TRBJ2-5
CDR3nt: TGTGCCAGCAGTTCCGGGACCAGCGGGGCCGAGACCCAGTACTTC
CDR3aa: CASSSGTSGAETQYF

v_gene: TRBV7-3
d_gene: NA
abundance: NA
j_gene: TRBJ2-3
CDR3nt: TGTGCCAGCAGCTTAAATCCGGGAACTAGCACAGATACGCAGTATTTT
CDR3aa: CASSLNPGTSTDTQYF

v_gene: TRBV4-1
d_gene: NA
abundance: NA
j_gene: TRBJ2-7
CDR3nt: TGCGCCAGCAGCCCAGCGCAGGAGGGACGCGAGCAGTACTTC
CDR3aa: CASSPAQEGREQYF

v_gene: TRBV5-6
d_gene: NA
abundance: NA
j_gene: TRBJ2-1
CDR3nt: TGTGCCAGCAGCTTGTTTCAGAAGGAGCAGTTCTTC
CDR3aa: CASSLFQKEQFF

v_gene: TRBV6-5
d_gene: TRBD2
abundance: NA
j_gene: TRBJ2-7
CDR3nt: TGTGCCAGCAGTTACGGACTAGCGGACTCCTACGAGCAGTACTTC
CDR3aa: CASSYGLADSYEQYF

v_gene: TRBV11-1
d_gene: TRBD1
abundance: NA
j_gene: TRBJ2-1
CDR3nt: TGTGCCAGCAGCGGCACCGGGACAGGGGGCCCATACGCCTACAATGAGCAGTTCTTC
CDR3aa: CASSGTGTGGPYAYNEQFF

v_gene: TRBV5-1
d_gene: NA
abundance: NA
j_gene: TRBJ1-6
CDR3nt: TGCGCCAGCAGCTTGTCGGGGGGAGATAATTCACCCCTCCACTTT
CDR3aa: CASSLSGGDNSPLHF

v_gene: TRBV21-1
d_gene: NA
abundance: NA
j_gene: TRBJ2-7
CDR3nt: TGTGCCAGCAGCGGAAACAGGGTTGGTGACGAGCAGTACTTC
CDR3aa: CASSGNRVGDEQYF

v_gene: TRBV19
d_gene: NA
abundance: NA
j_gene: TRBJ2-7
CDR3nt: TGTGCCAGTAGTATGCAAGCCAGCTCCTACGAGCAGTACTTC
CDR3aa: CASSMQASSYEQYF

v_gene: TRBV23-1
d_gene: NA
abundance: NA
j_gene: TRBJ2-1
CDR3nt: TGCGCCAGCATTACAAGGAGCTCCTACAATGAGCAGTTCTTC
CDR3aa: CASITRSSYNEQFF

v_gene: TRBV9
d_gene: NA
abundance: NA
j_gene: TRBJ1-1
CDR3nt: TGTGCCAGCAGCGTAGGGGGTACTGAAGCTTTCTTT
CDR3aa: CASSVGGTEAFF

v_gene: TRBV12-3/TRBV12-4
d_gene: TRBD2
abundance: NA
j_gene: TRBJ2-3
CDR3nt: TGTGCCAGTAGCGGGGATACGCAGTATTTT
CDR3aa: CASSGDTQYF

v_gene: TRBV5-8
d_gene: TRBD1
abundance: medium-sized
j_gene: TRBJ1-2
CDR3nt: TGTGCCAGCAGCTTGCGGGGACAGGGGAACTATGGCTACACCTTC
CDR3aa: CASSLRGQGNYGYTF

v_gene: TRBV14
d_gene: NA
abundance: NA
j_gene: TRBJ2-1
CDR3nt: TGTGCCAGCAGCCAAGCGCAACAGGGATTCAATGAGCAGTTCTTC
CDR3aa: CASSQAQQGFNEQFF

v_gene: TRBV4-1
d_gene: NA
abundance: NA
j_gene: TRBJ2-7
CDR3nt: TGCGCCAGCAGCCAAAACGAAGGGTCCTACGAGCAGTACTTC
CDR3aa: CASSQNEGSYEQYF

v_gene: TRBV7-9
d_gene: NA
abundance: NA
j_gene: TRBJ2-5
CDR3nt: TGTGCCAGCAGCGTATGGGAGACCCAGTACTTC
CDR3aa: CASSVWETQYF

v_gene: TRBV7-8
d_gene: TRBD2
abundance: NA
j_gene: TRBJ2-7
CDR3nt: TGTGCCAGCAGCTTATGGGGAGGGCAGTACGAGCAGTACTTC
CDR3aa: CASSLWGGQYEQYF

v_gene: TRBV20-1
d_gene: NA
abundance: NA
j_gene: TRBJ1-2
CDR3nt: TGCAGTGCTAGAGATTTTGAGGGCTATGGCTACACCTTC
CDR3aa: CSARDFEGYGYTF

v_gene: TRBV4-1
d_gene: NA
abundance: NA
j_gene: TRBJ1-1
CDR3nt: TGCGCCAGCAGCCAATTTGGCAGGCAAGCTTTCTTT
CDR3aa: CASSQFGRQAFF

v_gene: TRBV3-1
d_gene: NA
abundance: NA
j_gene: TRBJ2-3
CDR3nt: TGTGCCAGCAGCCCTCCCGCCCCGCCAGATACGCAGTATTTT
CDR3aa: CASSPPAPPDTQYF

v_gene: TRBV20-1
d_gene: NA
abundance: NA
j_gene: TRBJ1-1
CDR3nt: TGCAGTGCTAGAGACTCCGGAAACACTGAAGCTTTCTTT
CDR3aa: CSARDSGNTEAFF

v_gene: TRBV14
d_gene: NA
abundance: NA
j_gene: TRBJ1-6
CDR3nt: TGTGCCAGCAGCCAAGTATCTTGGGGACCCCTCCACTTT
CDR3aa: CASSQVSWGPLHF

v_gene: TRBV6-1
d_gene: NA
abundance: NA
j_gene: TRBJ2-7
CDR3nt: TGTGCCAGCAGTGAAGCGGTAGAGGGGTACGAGCAGTACTTC
CDR3aa: CASSEAVEGYEQYF

v_gene: TRBV6-6
d_gene: TRBD1
abundance: few
j_gene: TRBJ2-5
CDR3nt: TGTGCCAGCAGTCAAGTCAGGGGGCTAGGGACCCAGTACTTC
CDR3aa: CASSQVRGLGTQYF

v_gene: TRBV6-5
d_gene: TRBD2
abundance: NA
j_gene: TRBJ2-5
CDR3nt: TGTGCCAGCAGTTACGATCGCGGGGGGGCGACGTCCCAAGAGACCCAGTACTTC
CDR3aa: CASSYDRGGATSQETQYF

v_gene: TRBV9
d_gene: NA
abundance: NA
j_gene: TRBJ2-1
CDR3nt: TGTGCCAGCAGCGTAGGAGGGTCCAATGAGCAGTTCTTC
CDR3aa: CASSVGGSNEQFF

v_gene: TRBV6-5
d_gene: TRBD2
abundance: NA
j_gene: TRBJ2-2
CDR3nt: TGTGCCAGCAGCTTATCCCGGGACTACAAATTCGGGGAGCTGTTTTTT
CDR3aa: CASSLSRDYKFGELFF

v_gene: TRBV27
d_gene: NA
abundance: NA
j_gene: TRBJ2-7
CDR3nt: TGTGCCAGCAGTTCCACCCTCACGGACACCGGTATGCTAGAGCAGTACTTC
CDR3aa: CASSSTLTDTGMLEQYF

v_gene: TRBV7-9
d_gene: NA
abundance: NA
j_gene: TRBJ2-1
CDR3nt: TGTGCCAGCAGCTTCTCAAGCTTCCATGAGCAGTTCTTC
CDR3aa: CASSFSSFHEQFF

v_gene: TRBV30
d_gene: NA
abundance: NA
j_gene: TRBJ2-4
CDR3nt: TGTGCCTGGAGTTTCGGTCAGGGAGATGACATTCAGTACTTC
CDR3aa: CAWSFGQGDDIQYF

v_gene: TRBV6-6
d_gene: NA
abundance: NA
j_gene: TRBJ2-3
CDR3nt: TGTGCCAGCAGTTTTATGGGCGGCACAGATACGCAGTATTTT
CDR3aa: CASSFMGGTDTQYF

v_gene: TRBV6-5
d_gene: NA
abundance: NA
j_gene: TRBJ2-4
CDR3nt: TGTGCCAGCAGTGGGGGAGAAAACATTCAGTACTTC
CDR3aa: CASSGGENIQYF

v_gene: TRBV19
d_gene: NA
abundance: once
j_gene: TRBJ1-5
CDR3nt: TGTGCCAGTAGCTCAAACCTCCTTTCGGGTCAGCCCCAGCATTTT
CDR3aa: CASSSNLLSGQPQHF

v_gene: TRBV7-2
d_gene: NA
abundance: NA
j_gene: TRBJ2-7
CDR3nt: TGTGCCAGCAGCTTGGCCGGGACGACTTACGAGCAGTACTTC
CDR3aa: CASSLAGTTYEQYF

v_gene: TRBV5-1
d_gene: NA
abundance: NA
j_gene: TRBJ2-3
CDR3nt: TGCGCCAGCAGCTTGACGGGGGCCACGGGGGATACGCAGTATTTT
CDR3aa: CASSLTGATGDTQYF

v_gene: TRBV5-1
d_gene: NA
abundance: NA
j_gene: TRBJ2-5
CDR3nt: TGCGCCAGCAGCCCCATAGGGGCCCACCAAGAGACCCAGTACTTC
CDR3aa: CASSPIGAHQETQYF

v_gene: TRBV29-1
d_gene: NA
abundance: NA
j_gene: TRBJ2-7
CDR3nt: TGCAGCGTTGAATGGTCTGACGAGCAGTACTTC
CDR3aa: CSVEWSDEQYF

v_gene: TRBV7-9
d_gene: TRBD2
abundance: NA
j_gene: TRBJ2-3
CDR3nt: TGTGCCAGCAGCTCCGGGACTAGCGGGAGCTCAGATACGCAGTATTTT
CDR3aa: CASSSGTSGSSDTQYF

v_gene: TRBV6-5
d_gene: NA
abundance: NA
j_gene: TRBJ1-5
CDR3nt: TGTGCCAGCAGGAGCCATAATCAGCCCCAGCATTTT
CDR3aa: CASRSHNQPQHF

v_gene: TRBV28
d_gene: NA
abundance: NA
j_gene: TRBJ1-1
CDR3nt: TGTGCCATCTTGGGACGCACTGAAGCTTTCTTT
CDR3aa: CAILGRTEAFF

v_gene: TRBV29-1
d_gene: TRBD1
abundance: NA
j_gene: TRBJ2-1
CDR3nt: TGCAGCGCAACCGGGACAGGGGGCAAGGGTGAGCAGTTCTTC
CDR3aa: CSATGTGGKGEQFF

v_gene: TRBV7-9
d_gene: TRBD2
abundance: NA
j_gene: TRBJ2-1
CDR3nt: TGTGCCAGCAGCTTAGAGGGGACTACCTTCAATGAGCAGTTCTTC
CDR3aa: CASSLEGTTFNEQFF

v_gene: TRBV4-2
d_gene: NA
abundance: NA
j_gene: TRBJ1-2
CDR3nt: TGTGCCAGCAACTCCCTTATGGGGCAGGACGGCTACACCTTC
CDR3aa: CASNSLMGQDGYTF

v_gene: TRBV19
d_gene: NA
abundance: NA
j_gene: TRBJ2-7
CDR3nt: TGTGCCAGTAGTATACGACCAGACTACGAGCAGTACTTC
CDR3aa: CASSIRPDYEQYF